This entry features one TCR beta chain sequence. Its antigen is unidentified. This PCR relied on a set of 60 Vbeta primers and 13 Jbeta primers. The protocol was immunoSEQ multiplex PCR, while the TCRdb copy is restricted to in-frame clones and leaves out a portion. The sample shows around 200,000 clones, roughly 84% of them seen only once. Among the donors, all were healthy bone marrow donors. These data are taken from a study of cytomegalovirus exposure and HLA in healthy donors. Study conclusions and caveats: The investigators catalogued 150 or so TCR beta chains as cytomegalovirus-associated.

CDR3 length: 15 amino acids. CDR1 is MDHEN and CDR2 is SYDVKM in the germline V gene. Trimming pared 5 bases from V and 1 base from J, leaving 15 bases between. What was sequenced was PBMCs. The chain joins TRBV28 to TRBJ2-7; D not resolved. The receptor's source is a girl aged 2-10 years in good health and CMV-seropositive. The CDR3 loop reads CASSPRVSKSYEQYF. The CDR3 DNA sequence: TGTGCCAGCAGTCCTCGGGTTAGCAAGTCCTACGAGCAGTACTTC.